Sequencing of this TCR beta chain was carried out in a study of PD-L1 blockade in urothelial cancer. Trimming took off 0 bases at V and 0 bases at J, with 6 bases between the two ends. CDR1 and CDR2 from the germline V gene are ENHRY and SYGVKD. The CDR3 is 15 amino acids. Data came from immunoSEQ multiplex PCR; TCRdb stores just in-frame clones and leaves some out. Of approximately 51,000 clones in the sample, around 85% are singletons; the top ten hold more than 15%. The starting material was PBMCs, obtained around atezolizumab (anti-PD-L1) treatment. The rearrangement joins TRBV10-3 to TRBJ1-5; D ambiguous. The receptor comes from a man in his fifties or sixties with urothelial cancer. The CDR3 here is CAISESTISNQPQHF. Written as DNA, the CDR3 is TGTGCCATCAGTGAGTCGACTATTAGCAATCAGCCCCAGCATTTT.